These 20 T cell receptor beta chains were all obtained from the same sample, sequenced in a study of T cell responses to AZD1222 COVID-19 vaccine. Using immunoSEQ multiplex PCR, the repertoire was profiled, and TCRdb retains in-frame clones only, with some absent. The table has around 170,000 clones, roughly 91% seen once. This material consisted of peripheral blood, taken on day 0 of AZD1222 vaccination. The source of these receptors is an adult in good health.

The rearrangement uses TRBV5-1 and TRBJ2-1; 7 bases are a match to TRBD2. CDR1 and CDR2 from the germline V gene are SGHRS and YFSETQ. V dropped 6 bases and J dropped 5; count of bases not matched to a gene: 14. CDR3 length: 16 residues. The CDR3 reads CASNPGFAGANNEQFF. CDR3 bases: TGCGCCAGCAACCCCGGCTTTGCGGGAGCCAACAATGAGCAGTTCTTC.

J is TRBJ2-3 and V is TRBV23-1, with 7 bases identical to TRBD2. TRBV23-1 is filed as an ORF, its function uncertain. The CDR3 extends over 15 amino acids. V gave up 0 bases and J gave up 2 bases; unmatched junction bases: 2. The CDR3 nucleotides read TGCGCCAGCAGTCAATCGGGGGGGGACACAGATACGCAGTATTTT. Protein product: CASSQSGGDTDTQYF.

The CDR3 coding sequence is TGCAGCGTGGTTTGGTCCTACGAGCAGTACTTC. This gives the protein CSVVWSYEQYF. The rearrangement uses TRBV29-1 and TRBJ2-7; D is unresolved. Germline loops: CDR1 SQVTM, CDR2 ANQGSEA. Trimming cost V 6 bases and J 1 base, with 7 bases left between them. CDR3 length: 11 amino acids.

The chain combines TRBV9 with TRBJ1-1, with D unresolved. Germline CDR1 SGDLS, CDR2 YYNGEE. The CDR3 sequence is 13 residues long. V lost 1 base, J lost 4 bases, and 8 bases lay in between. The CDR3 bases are TGTGCCAGCAGCGTACGACCAGGCACTGAAGCTTTCTTT. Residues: CASSVRPGTEAFF.

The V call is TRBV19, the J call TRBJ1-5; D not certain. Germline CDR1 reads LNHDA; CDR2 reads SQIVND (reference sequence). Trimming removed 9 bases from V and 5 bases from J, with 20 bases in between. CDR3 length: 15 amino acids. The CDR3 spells CASREGLIPYQPQHF. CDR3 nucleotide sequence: TGTGCCAGCCGCGAAGGGCTGATTCCTTATCAGCCCCAGCATTTT.

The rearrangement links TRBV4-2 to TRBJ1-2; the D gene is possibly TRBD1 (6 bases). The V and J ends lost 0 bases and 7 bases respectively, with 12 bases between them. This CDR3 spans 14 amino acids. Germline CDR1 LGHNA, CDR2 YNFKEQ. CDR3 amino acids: CASSQDRGSGGYTF. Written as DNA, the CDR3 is TGTGCCAGCAGCCAAGATAGGGGGTCGGGTGGCTACACCTTC.

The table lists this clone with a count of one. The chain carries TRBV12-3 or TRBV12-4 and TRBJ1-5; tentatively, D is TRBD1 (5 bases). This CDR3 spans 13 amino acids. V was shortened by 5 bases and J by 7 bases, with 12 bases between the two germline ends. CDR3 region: CASSGGGAQPQHF. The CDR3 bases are TGTGCCAGCAGTGGGGGAGGAGCCCAGCCCCAGCATTTT.

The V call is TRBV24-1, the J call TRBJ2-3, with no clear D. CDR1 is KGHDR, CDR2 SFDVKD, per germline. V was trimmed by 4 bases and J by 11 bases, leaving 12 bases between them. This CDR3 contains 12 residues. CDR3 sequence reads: CATSEDTPGQYF. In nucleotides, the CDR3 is TGTGCCACCAGTGAAGACACCCCCGGGCAGTATTTT.

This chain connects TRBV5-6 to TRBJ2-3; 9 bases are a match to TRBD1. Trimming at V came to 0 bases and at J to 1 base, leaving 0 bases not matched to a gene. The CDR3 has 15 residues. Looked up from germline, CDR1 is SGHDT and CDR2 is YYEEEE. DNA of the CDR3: TGTGCCAGCAGCTTGGGGGACAGGGGCACAGATACGCAGTATTTT. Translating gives CASSLGDRGTDTQYF.

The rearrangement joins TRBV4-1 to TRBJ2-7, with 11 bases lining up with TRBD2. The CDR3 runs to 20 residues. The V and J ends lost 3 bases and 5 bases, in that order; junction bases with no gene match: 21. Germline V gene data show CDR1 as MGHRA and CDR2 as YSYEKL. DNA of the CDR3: TGCGCCAGCAGCCAGCTCTGGCGGGAGGGAAGTAGCGGGAGGGCCGACGAGCAGTACTTC. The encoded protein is CASSQLWREGSSGRADEQYF.

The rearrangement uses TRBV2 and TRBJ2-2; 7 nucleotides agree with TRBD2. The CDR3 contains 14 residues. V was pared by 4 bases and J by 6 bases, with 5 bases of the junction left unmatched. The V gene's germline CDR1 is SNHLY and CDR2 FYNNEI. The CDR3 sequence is CASSGGAGAGELFF. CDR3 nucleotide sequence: TGTGCCAGCAGTGGGGGTGCGGGGGCCGGGGAGCTGTTTTTT.

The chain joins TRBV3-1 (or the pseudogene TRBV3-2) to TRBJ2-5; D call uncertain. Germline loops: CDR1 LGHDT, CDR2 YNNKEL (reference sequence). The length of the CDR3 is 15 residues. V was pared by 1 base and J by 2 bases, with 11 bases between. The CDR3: CASSQAWSVQETQYF. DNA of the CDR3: TGTGCCAGCAGCCAAGCTTGGTCGGTGCAAGAGACCCAGTACTTC.

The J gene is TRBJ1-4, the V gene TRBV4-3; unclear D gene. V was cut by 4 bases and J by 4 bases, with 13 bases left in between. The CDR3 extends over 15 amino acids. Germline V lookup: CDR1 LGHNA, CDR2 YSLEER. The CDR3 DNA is TGCGCCAGCAGCCGAATAGCGGCCGGTAATGAAAAACTGTTTTTT. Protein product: CASSRIAAGNEKLFF.

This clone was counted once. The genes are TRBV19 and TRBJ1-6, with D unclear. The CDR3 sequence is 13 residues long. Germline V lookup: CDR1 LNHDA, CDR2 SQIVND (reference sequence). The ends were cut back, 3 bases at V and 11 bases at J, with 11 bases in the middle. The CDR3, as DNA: TGTGCCAGTAGTATTTCCTTGGACGCACCCCTCCACTTT. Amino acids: CASSISLDAPLHF.

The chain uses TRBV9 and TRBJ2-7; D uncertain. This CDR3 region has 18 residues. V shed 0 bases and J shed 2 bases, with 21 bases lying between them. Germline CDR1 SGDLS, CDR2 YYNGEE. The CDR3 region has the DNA TGTGCCAGCAGCGTAGCTATGGAGCCAGTCCGCCTGACCTACGAGCAGTACTTC. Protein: CASSVAMEPVRLTYEQYF.

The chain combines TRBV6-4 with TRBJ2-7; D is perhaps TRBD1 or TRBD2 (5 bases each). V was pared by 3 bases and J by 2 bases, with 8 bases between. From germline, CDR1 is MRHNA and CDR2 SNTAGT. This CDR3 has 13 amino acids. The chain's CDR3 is CASSDWGTYEQYF. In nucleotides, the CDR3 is TGTGCCAGCAGTGATTGGGGGACCTACGAGCAGTACTTC.

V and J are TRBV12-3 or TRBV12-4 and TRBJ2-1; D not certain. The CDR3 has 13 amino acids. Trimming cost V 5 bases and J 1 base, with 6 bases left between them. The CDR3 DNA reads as TGTGCCAGCAGTGGGGTGTCCTACAATGAGCAGTTCTTC. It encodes CASSGVSYNEQFF.

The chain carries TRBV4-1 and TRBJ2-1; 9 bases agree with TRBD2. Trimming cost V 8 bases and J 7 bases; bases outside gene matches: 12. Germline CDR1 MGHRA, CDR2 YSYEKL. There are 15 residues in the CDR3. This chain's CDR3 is CASGSVAGARNEQFF. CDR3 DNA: TGCGCCAGCGGCTCAGTAGCGGGAGCAAGGAATGAGCAGTTCTTC.

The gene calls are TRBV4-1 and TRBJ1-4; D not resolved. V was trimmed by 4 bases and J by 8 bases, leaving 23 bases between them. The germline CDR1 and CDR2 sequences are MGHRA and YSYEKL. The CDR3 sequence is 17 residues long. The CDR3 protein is CASSPRDSGHQEEKLFF. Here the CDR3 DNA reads TGCGCCAGCAGCCCGCGGGATTCGGGTCATCAGGAGGAAAAACTGTTTTTT.

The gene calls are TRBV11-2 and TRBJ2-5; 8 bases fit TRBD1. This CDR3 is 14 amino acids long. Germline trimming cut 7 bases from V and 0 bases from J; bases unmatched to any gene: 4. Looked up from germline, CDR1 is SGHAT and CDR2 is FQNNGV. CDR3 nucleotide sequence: TGTGCCAGCACTCGGGACAGGAACCAAGAGACCCAGTACTTC. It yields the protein CASTRDRNQETQYF.